This T cell receptor beta chain was found in a study of blood T cell repertoires in COVID-19. In the study overall: Collection of acute and convalescent COVID-19 samples took place in the United States, Italy and Spain.

Authors' data handling: Counts of nucleated cells, estimated from reference gene primer amplification, were obtained. Profiled with immunoSEQ multiplex PCR; TCRdb holds only in-frame clones, not every one. The V and J calls and clone size come from that table; D and trimming were worked out from the DNA. This sample has 240,000 or so clones, with around 86% found just once. CDR3 size: 15 residues. CDR1 MGHRA and CDR2 YSYEKL come from the germline V gene. As for this clone: Germline is not matched at one junction end, which may reflect a read error.

Membership in each cohort depended on participant-reported clinical history. The J gene is TRBJ1-6, the V gene TRBV4-1, with 7 bases identical to TRBD1. Sequenced material: PBMCs or T cells enriched from blood (not recorded which). The TCR comes from a woman aged 40 to 49 with acute COVID-19. The DNA for the CDR3 is TGCGCCAGCAGCGAATGGGACAGACAGAATTCACCCCTCTACTTT. Its translation is CASSEWDRQNSPLYF.